This entry concerns a single TCR beta chain. The antigen is not known. This specimen comes from a study of cytomegalovirus exposure and HLA in healthy donors. The wider study: Among the roughly 400 donors who were genotyped, around 77% fell in the genetic ancestry cluster that is associated with self-reported Caucasian donors. Study-wide results and limits: Researchers reported in a later analysis that common viral pathogens appeared linked to several top clusters. Excluded were some V segments that proved indistinguishable, including TRBV6-2 and TRBV6-3. A later analysis associated 16,951 TCR beta sequences with HLA alleles at a 0.05 false discovery rate.

This CDR3 has 16 amino acids. V lost 0 bases to trimming and J lost 2 bases, with 12 bases between them. Germline values: CDR1 SGDLS, CDR2 YYNGEE. 13 Jbeta primers and 60 Vbeta primers were used for the PCR. Clones were read by immunoSEQ multiplex PCR, and TCRdb kept only the in-frame ones, dropping some. The sample shows fewer than 250,000 clones, 70% to 80% of them seen only once. The chain combines TRBV9 with TRBJ2-1; D might be TRBD2 (6 bases). The sequencing sample was made of PBMCs. This receptor was obtained from a woman aged 30 to 39 in good health and CMV-seronegative. The CDR3 here is CASSVAGSGPYNEQFF. CDR3 DNA: TGTGCCAGCAGCGTAGCTGGTAGCGGTCCCTACAATGAGCAGTTCTTC.